Following are 13 T cell receptor beta chains from one sample sequenced in a study of shared clonotypes between healthy human individuals. Produced via immunoSEQ multiplex PCR; TCRdb's table is partial and in-frame only. The sample comprises approximately 1.5 million clones, around 98% of which are singletons, and around 0.47% rests with the top ten. The sequenced sample was naive CD4+ T cells sorted from blood. The subset denotes: CD45RA+ positively selected. The receptors were gathered from a man aged 25-45 years in good health.

To note about this clone: One end of the junction does not line up with germline, which may come from a read error. The chain uses TRBV7-7 and TRBJ2-3; D may correspond to TRBD1 or TRBD2 (6 bases each). CDR1 and CDR2 from the germline V gene are SSHAT and FNYEAQ (reference sequence). The CDR3 covers 13 residues. The CDR3: CASSLGGSDTQYF. The CDR3 coding sequence is TGTGCTAGCAGCTTAGGGGGGTCAGATACGCAGTATTTT.

The chain couples TRBV7-2 to TRBJ2-7; 7 bases are shared with TRBD1. This CDR3 has 15 amino acids. In germline, CDR1 is SGHTA, CDR2 FQGNSA. Trimming at V came to 6 bases and at J to 0 bases, leaving 8 bases not matched to a gene. CDR3 DNA sequence: TGTGCCAGCAGGGTAACAGGGGCGGGCTCCTACGAGCAGTACTTC. Translated: CASRVTGAGSYEQYF.

The chain carries TRBV2 and TRBJ1-4; no reliable D call. CDR1 is SNHLY, CDR2 FYNNEI, per germline. The CDR3 is made up of 15 amino acids. Trimming cost V 5 bases and J 8 bases, with 18 bases left between them. The CDR3 reads CASSIRRHEKEKLFF. The CDR3 DNA reads as TGTGCCAGCAGTATCCGACGCCATGAAAAAGAAAAACTGTTTTTT.

The V gene is TRBV29-1, the J gene TRBJ2-3; the match to TRBD2 covers 14 bases. This CDR3 is built from 18 residues. The V gene's germline CDR1 is SQVTM and CDR2 ANQGSEA. Trimming at V came to 6 bases and at J to 3 bases, leaving 14 bases not matched to a gene. The CDR3 sequence: CSVAKGGTSGRRTDTQYF. The CDR3 nucleotides are TGCAGCGTGGCGAAGGGGGGGACTAGCGGGAGACGGACAGATACGCAGTATTTT.

The chain carries TRBV4-2 and TRBJ2-3; no clear D gene. The CDR3 runs to 15 residues. Germline V gene lookup returns CDR1 LGHNA and CDR2 YNFKEQ. Trimming cost V 1 base and J 4 bases, with 12 bases left between them. The CDR3 coding sequence is TGTGCCAGCAGCCAAGTGGTAGGTAGCCCAGATACGCAGTATTTT. Amino acids: CASSQVVGSPDTQYF.

The rearrangement links TRBV7-3 to TRBJ2-1, with TRBD2 identical over 7 bases. The V gene's germline CDR1 is SGHTA and CDR2 FQGTGA. The V segment lost 5 bases and the J segment 5 bases; nucleotides outside the gene matches: 9. CDR3 length: 15 residues. CDR3 in amino acids: CASSLHPRENNEQFF. CDR3 nucleotides: TGTGCCAGCAGCCTCCACCCGCGGGAGAACAATGAGCAGTTCTTC. Supplemented by reference TRBV7-3 and TRBJ2-1, the full variable domain reads GAGVSQTPSNKVTEKGKYVELRCDPISGHTALYWYRQSLGQGPEFLIYFQGTGAADDSGLPNDRFFAVRPEGSVSTLKIQRTERGDSAVYLCASSLHPRENNEQFFGPGTRLTVL.

This clone was seen just once. V gene TRBV15 combines with J gene TRBJ2-2; 8 bases are shared with TRBD1. The CDR3 contains 15 residues. Germline V gene lookup returns CDR1 LNHNV and CDR2 YYDKDF (reference sequence). The trim removed 0 bases at V and 6 bases at J, leaving 3 bases unmatched. CDR3 region: CATSRDLQGAGELFF. The CDR3 bases are TGTGCCACCAGCAGAGATTTACAGGGGGCCGGGGAGCTGTTTTTT.

V is TRBV6-6 and J is TRBJ1-2, with a possible D match to TRBD1 (6 bases). With 6 bases removed from V and 4 bases from J, the gap between germline ends came to 21 bases. Germline-derived CDR1 and CDR2 are MNHNY and SVGAGI (reference sequence). This CDR3 has 16 residues. As DNA, the CDR3 is TGTGCCAGCAGCCGAACCGGCCAGGGGCGCGTCTATGGCTACACCTTC. This gives the protein CASSRTGQGRVYGYTF.

V is TRBV5-5 and J is TRBJ2-7; TRBD2 matches 9 bases. After removal of 4 bases from V and 2 bases from J, the junction contained 7 bases not matched to a gene. CDR1 and CDR2 from the germline V gene are SGHKS and YYEKEE (reference sequence). This CDR3 is 15 amino acids long. CDR3 nucleotide sequence: TGTGCCAGCAGCCTTAGCGGGAGTGAAACCTACGAGCAGTACTTC. It translates to CASSLSGSETYEQYF.

J is TRBJ2-6 and V is TRBV29-1; 8 bases are shared with TRBD1. Trimming removed 2 bases from V and 2 bases from J; junction bases left unmatched: 5. This CDR3 spans 16 amino acids. Germline CDR1 SQVTM, CDR2 ANQGSEA. The CDR3 spells CSVEQGAPTGANVLTF. The CDR3 DNA sequence: TGCAGCGTTGAACAGGGGGCACCTACTGGGGCCAACGTCCTGACTTTC.

The chain uses TRBV28 and TRBJ2-7; no clear D. CDR3 length: 12 residues. CDR1 is MDHEN and CDR2 is SYDVKM in the germline V gene. V gave up 5 bases and J gave up 7 bases, with 12 bases separating them. In DNA, the CDR3 is TGTGCCAGCAGTCTACTTGATTCTGAGCAGTACTTC. Amino acids: CASSLLDSEQYF.

The chain is built from TRBV2 and TRBJ2-7; a possible D gene is TRBD1 (6 bases). This CDR3 contains 18 residues. The V gene lost 5 bases and the J gene lost 0 bases, with 23 bases spanning the gap. Germline values: CDR1 SNHLY, CDR2 FYNNEI. CDR3 sequence: CASSKRGTTRSSSYEQYF. The CDR3 bases are TGTGCCAGCAGTAAAAGAGGGACAACAAGGTCTAGCTCCTACGAGCAGTACTTC.

This clone was counted once. Other DNA sequences within the sample encode an identical CDR3. The chain carries TRBV5-1 and TRBJ1-1; 8 positions match TRBD1. This CDR3 has 14 residues. Trimming took 4 bases from V and 5 from J; bases not matched to a gene: 7. The V gene's germline CDR1 is SGHRS and CDR2 YFSETQ. CDR3 residues: CASSLGQGGTEAFF. CDR3 nucleotide sequence: TGCGCCAGCAGCCTCGGACAGGGCGGAACTGAAGCTTTCTTT. Full variable domain (missing parts from reference TRBV5-1 and TRBJ1-1): KAGVTQTPRYLIKTRGQQVTLSCSPISGHRSVSWYQQTPGQGLQFLFEYFSETQRNKGNFPGRFSGRQFSNSRSEMNVSTLELGDSALYLCASSLGQGGTEAFFGQGTRLTVV.